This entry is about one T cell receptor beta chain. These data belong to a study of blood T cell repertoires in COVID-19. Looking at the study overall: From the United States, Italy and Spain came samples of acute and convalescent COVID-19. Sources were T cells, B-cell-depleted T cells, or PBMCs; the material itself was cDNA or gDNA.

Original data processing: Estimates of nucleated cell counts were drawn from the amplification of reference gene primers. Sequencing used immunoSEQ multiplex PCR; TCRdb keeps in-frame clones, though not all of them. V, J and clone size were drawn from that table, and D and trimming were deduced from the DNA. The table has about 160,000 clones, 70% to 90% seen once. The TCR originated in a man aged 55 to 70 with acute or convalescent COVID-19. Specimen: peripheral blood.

CDR3 DNA sequence: TGTGCCAGCAGCTTAACTGGCGGGGGGGAGACCCAGTACTTC. It yields the protein CASSLTGGGETQYF. This chain joins TRBV7-3 and TRBJ2-5, with 8 nucleotides matching TRBD2. With 0 bases clipped from V and 5 bases from J, the junction kept 2 bases outside the gene matches. The CDR3 is made up of 14 amino acids. Germline loops: CDR1 SGHTA, CDR2 FQGTGA.